Listed here are 15 T cell receptor beta chains from one sample, sequenced in a study of blood T cell repertoires in COVID-19. Assay used: immunoSEQ multiplex PCR; TCRdb lists only in-frame clones, some missing. The table shows around 250,000 clones, with roughly 88% occurring only once. Sequences were obtained from peripheral blood. These receptors all stem from a woman of 80 years or more with COVID-19, enrolled during active disease.

The chain has TRBV6-2 or TRBV6-3 and TRBJ2-1, with 10 bases aligning to TRBD2. The length of the CDR3 is 14 residues. V gave up 4 bases and J gave up 12 bases; unmatched junction bases: 9. Germline CDR1 is MNHEY and CDR2 is SVGEGT. This CDR3 reads CASSLISGGPPQFF. CDR3 bases: TGTGCCAGCAGTTTAATTAGCGGGGGGCCCCCGCAGTTCTTC.

The rearrangement links TRBV12-3 or TRBV12-4 to TRBJ1-3; D gene uncertain. The V and J ends lost 7 bases and 8 bases respectively, with 12 bases between them. CDR3 size: 12 residues. The CDR3 loop reads CASTLNSDTIYF. Here the CDR3 DNA reads TGTGCCAGCACCCTTAATAGTGACACCATATATTTT.

CDR3 amino acids: CASSLTGAQPQHF. CDR3 in DNA: TGTGCCAGCAGCCTTACAGGGGCGCAGCCCCAGCATTTT. The chain recombines TRBV28 with TRBJ1-5; TRBD1 matches 7 bases. The CDR3 runs 13 residues. Trimming cost V 6 bases and J 7 bases; bases outside gene matches: 6. Germline loops: CDR1 MDHEN, CDR2 SYDVKM.

The chain is built from TRBV5-1 and TRBJ1-3; no clear D gene. V shed 0 bases and J shed 0 bases, with 10 bases lying between them. The length of the CDR3 is 16 residues. Germline V gene lookup returns CDR1 SGHRS and CDR2 YFSETQ. The chain's CDR3 is CASSLGAGSSGNTIYF. CDR3 sequence (DNA): TGCGCCAGCAGCTTGGGTGCGGGGAGCTCTGGAAACACCATATATTTT. Using reference TRBV5-1 and TRBJ1-3 for the parts outside the CDR3, the full variable domain is KAGVTQTPRYLIKTRGQQVTLSCSPISGHRSVSWYQQTPGQGLQFLFEYFSETQRNKGNFPGRFSGRQFSNSRSEMNVSTLELGDSALYLCASSLGAGSSGNTIYFGEGSWLTVV.

J is TRBJ2-5 and V is TRBV18, with D possibly TRBD2 on 5 matching bases. Deletions cut 4 bases from V and 0 bases from J, with 12 bases between. Looked up from germline, CDR1 is KGHSH and CDR2 is LQKENI. CDR3 length equals 15 residues. CDR3 residues: CASSRGSGHQETQYF. CDR3 sequence (DNA): TGTGCCAGCTCACGAGGCAGCGGACACCAAGAGACCCAGTACTTC.

This clone was counted between two and nine times. J is TRBJ1-4 and V is TRBV19, with D unclear. Trimming took 7 bases from V and 5 from J, leaving 14 bases between them. CDR1 is LNHDA and CDR2 is SQIVND in the germline V gene (reference sequence). This CDR3 contains 14 residues. This chain's CDR3 is CASTPPTANEKLFF. Here the CDR3 DNA reads TGTGCCAGTACCCCTCCAACAGCAAATGAAAAACTGTTTTTT.

This chain uses TRBV5-4 with TRBJ2-5, with D perhaps TRBD2 (6 bases). Trimming removed 1 base from V and 2 bases from J, with 15 bases in between. The CDR3 consists of 16 residues. Germline V gives CDR1 SGHNT, CDR2 YYREEE (reference sequence). CDR3 residues: CASSLMIGGLQETQYF. The CDR3, as DNA: TGTGCCAGCAGCTTGATGATCGGAGGGTTACAAGAGACCCAGTACTTC.

This clone was observed a handful of times. This chain joins TRBV6-6 and TRBJ2-7; 8 nucleotides align to TRBD2. Trimming cost V 2 bases and J 6 bases; bases outside gene matches: 6. CDR3 length equals 14 residues. The germline gives CDR1 MNHNY, CDR2 SVGAGI (reference sequence). Here the CDR3 reads CASSYLRGVGEQYV. The CDR3 DNA follows: TGTGCCAGCAGTTACCTGCGGGGGGTCGGCGAGCAGTACGTC.

In this sample, this clone turned up once. The rearrangement joins TRBV7-8 to TRBJ2-1; TRBD2 aligns across 14 bases. The germline CDR1 and CDR2 sequences are SGHVS and FQNEAQ. CDR3 size: 18 residues. V lost 3 bases and J lost 9; bases outside the gene matches: 13. The DNA for the CDR3 is TGTGCCAGCAGCTTTAGGACTAGCGGGGGGCCAGGCAGGGGTGAGCAGTTCTTC. Its translation: CASSFRTSGGPGRGEQFF.

The chain combines TRBV9 with TRBJ2-7; 12 nucleotides agree with TRBD2. The CDR3 consists of 16 residues. Germline-derived CDR1 and CDR2 are SGDLS and YYNGEE. The ends lost 0 bases at V and 2 bases at J; junction bases unmatched: 3. The chain's CDR3 is CASSVGPSGGAYEQYF. For the CDR3, the DNA is TGTGCCAGCAGCGTAGGGCCTAGCGGGGGGGCCTACGAGCAGTACTTC.

This chain joins TRBV19 and TRBJ2-1, with TRBD2 matching 13 bases. Germline V gene lookup returns CDR1 LNHDA and CDR2 SQIVND (reference sequence). The CDR3 runs to 16 residues. The trim removed 6 bases at V and 4 bases at J, leaving 6 bases unmatched. CDR3 sequence: CASRETSGGSYNEQFF. CDR3 sequence (DNA): TGTGCCAGTAGGGAGACTAGCGGGGGGTCGTACAATGAGCAGTTCTTC.

The V call is TRBV6-6, the J call TRBJ1-5; D is possibly TRBD1 (6 bases). Germline V gene data show CDR1 as MNHNY and CDR2 as SVGAGI (reference sequence). The CDR3 has 15 amino acids. Trimming cost V 6 bases and J 5 bases, with 17 bases left between them. CDR3 sequence (DNA): TGTGCCAGCAGCCACCGACAGGCTGAAGATCAGCCCCAGCATTTT. Its protein is CASSHRQAEDQPQHF.

The gene calls are TRBV19 and TRBJ2-2, with unresolved D. The V gene lost 2 bases and the J gene lost 0 bases, with 7 bases spanning the gap. CDR1 and CDR2 from the germline V gene are LNHDA and SQIVND (reference sequence). The CDR3 length is 15 residues. CDR3 in DNA: TGTGCCAGTAGTATAACATTTACGAACACCGGGGAGCTGTTTTTT. It yields the protein CASSITFTNTGELFF.

V usage is TRBV5-5 and J usage is TRBJ2-1; D possibly corresponds to TRBD1 (5 bases). The V gene lost 4 bases and the J gene lost 4 bases, with 12 bases spanning the gap. CDR3 length equals 14 residues. Germline lookup yields CDR1 SGHKS and CDR2 YYEKEE (reference sequence). The CDR3 DNA sequence: TGTGCCAGCAGCCTAGGACAAGTATACAATGAGCAGTTCTTC. Translating gives CASSLGQVYNEQFF.

The chain combines TRBV6-5 with TRBJ1-2; D is ambiguous. The germline CDR1 and CDR2 sequences are MNHEY and SVGAGI. The CDR3 spans 12 residues. V lost 10 bases to trimming and J lost 2 bases, with 11 bases between them. The CDR3 sequence is CATHPGNYGYTF. The DNA for the CDR3 is TGTGCCACCCACCCGGGAAACTATGGCTACACCTTC.